The source of this T cell receptor beta chain is a study of cytomegalovirus exposure and HLA in healthy donors (TCRdb year 2017). Study-level background: In an earlier analysis of fewer than 750 of the donors, 250 to 350 Gb of sequence data and 117 million unique TCR beta sequences from about 190 million T cells were reported. About 330 gigabases of sequencing data and around 80 million unique TCR sequences made up an early release that covered under 750 HLA-typed donors. Of the approximately 400 genotyped donors, roughly 76% were placed in the genetic ancestry cluster associated with self-reported Caucasian donors. The aim of the study was to test whether cataloging public T cell receptors could identify signatures of past pathogen exposure. Using immunosequencing, the study profiled T cell repertoires from 500 to 800 subjects and related those repertoires to cytomegalovirus serostatus. Along with the approximately 650-subject first cohort, a separate validation cohort of over 90 different subjects was used. The study combined high-throughput TCR immunosequencing, statistical association of individual TCRs with disease status, and machine learning to predict cytomegalovirus infection status. To study patterns of TCR occurrence, a later analysis re-analyzed previously published TCR beta repertoires from 666 donors and added high-resolution HLA genotyping. In the later analysis, no new phenotypic data were used to find candidate immune exposures; instead, reliance was placed on TCR beta sequences and their occurrence across donors. To decide whether each TCR beta V gene segment behaved as functional or pseudogenic, an earlier analysis of some 580 of the donors relied on high-throughput TCR beta sequencing. Alongside the repertoire data, information on donor age, sex, ethnicity and CMV serostatus was compiled. A later genetic analysis took genome-wide SNP genotypes for about 60% of the roughly 670 donors and used that subset as a discovery cohort. All discovery cohort repertoires had been generated using a single sequencing platform. Both class I and class II loci were covered by HLA typing, at four-digit resolution. The number of donors typed differed by locus, with 629-630 for A, B, C, DRB1 and DQB1, 522 for DQA1, approximately 570 for DPA1, and some 440 for DPB1. Because of strong linkage in the cohort, roughly five DR-DQ haplotypes were treated as single units for association and clustering. On average, around 200,000 unique TCR beta nucleotide sequences were sequenced per donor among some 430 genotyped donors of the cohort, with roughly 18% of those sequences being non-productive. Overall study outcomes, separate from this receptor: While some public TCRs were present in many individuals, most TCR sequences turned up only very rarely across donors. In the study, 164 TCR beta chains were listed as associated with cytomegalovirus. Assigning TCR associations to individual alleles was difficult when HLA alleles, especially DR and DQ, strongly co-occurred. According to a later analysis, most CMV-associated TCR beta chains appeared to be HLA-restricted, and the HLA associations seemed to be driven largely by CMV exposure. V-gene and J-gene trimming of TCR beta chains was associated with a missense DCLRE1C variant in a later genetic analysis, and the association was replicated in an independent cohort. In vitro tests confirmed that a few of the cytomegalovirus-associated TCR beta chains recognize cytomegalovirus antigens. The authors suggested that the approach could potentially be generalized to other disease states and immunological phenotypes. According to a later genetic analysis, donors in an Asian-associated ancestry cluster had fewer N-insertions in productive TCRs than the approximately 630-donor mean. In a later analysis, around 17,000 TCR beta sequences were associated with specific HLA alleles at a false discovery rate of 0.05. Several of the top co-occurrence clusters appeared to be linked to parvovirus B19, influenza, CMV and Epstein-Barr virus, according to a later analysis. The presence/absence analyses assumed that sequencing depth was roughly uniform across donors, and that assumption may not be true. Correlated functional status among segregating V segments might reflect linkage disequilibrium, but an unknown experimental factor could not be ruled out. Because some donors lacked HLA typing at each locus, the association tests relied only on the typed subset. A group of highly shared sequence variants was considered likely to be a technical artifact of the sequencing pipeline. Because counts were too low, some 17 rarely observed V segments, including chromosome 9 orphons, were left out of the earlier analysis of some 640 of the donors. The classifier was reported to diagnose cytomegalovirus status with high specificity and sensitivity in both the original and validation cohorts. Broadly in line with IMGT annotations, most TCR beta V segments showed up in productive rearrangements about 87% or about 30% of the time in an earlier analysis of about 500 of the donors. A later analysis found that HLA-associated TCR beta chains were more clonally expanded and had lower generation probabilities than equally common non-associated chains. A further reported finding was that TCR beta sequences accurately predicted the HLA-A and HLA-B alleles for most subjects in the first cohort. In a later analysis, TCR association rates were found to vary across HLA loci, with the most associated TCRs seen for DRB1 alleles and the fewest for HLA-C alleles. For the cohort, immune exposure information was limited to CMV serostatus. Only TCR beta chains were sequenced in this cohort, and the absence of alpha or paired-chain data limited detectable features.

The cohort was made up of several hundred healthy bone marrow donors. Cohort members were all nominally healthy when sampled, although unrecorded immune exposures were likely present. The donor tested CMV seropositive and was one of the 289 seropositive cohort members. A peripheral blood sample was collected from each donor, and TCR beta sequencing was performed on peripheral blood mononuclear cells. The Qiagen DNeasy Blood Extraction Kit was used to extract genomic DNA from the blood cell samples. Libraries were built with the immunoSEQ multiplex PCR assay. For the multiplex PCR, a mixture combining 60 forward primers for TCR Vbeta segments and 13 reverse primers for TCR Jbeta segments was used. The CDR3 region of rearranged TCR beta genes was amplified from genomic DNA with a multiplex PCR assay. Amplified TCR beta libraries were sequenced as 87-base-pair reads on the Illumina HiSeq System. Per the source publication's procedure: A later analysis tallied around 80 million unique TCR beta chains across the 550 to 850 repertoires, and approximately 9.9 million of those chains were shared by two or more donors. A nearest-neighbor algorithm error-corrected the raw reads and collapsed the reads into unique sequences, merging closely related sequences to remove PCR and sequencing errors. To assign V, D and J gene segments, CDR3 sequences were aligned to IMGT reference sequences. For a sequence to be retained, a match of at least six nucleotides to both a V gene segment and a J gene segment was required. A rearrangement counted as productive if the CDR3 had no stop codons and remained in frame with V and J, and every other rearrangement counted as non-productive. CDR3 was defined according to IMGT convention as the region running from the second conserved V-encoded cysteine to the conserved J-encoded phenylalanine. Sequences without an unambiguous match to a single V gene segment were excluded from the earlier analysis of almost 600 of the donors. An earlier analysis of about 590 of the donors classified V segments as functional when productive rearrangements were above 56.7% and as segregating when the standard deviation between donors was above 5%. A statistical classification framework was built for diagnosing cytomegalovirus status from the catalog of TCR beta chain sequences. A later analysis assigned V and J genes by comparing TCR nucleotide sequences with IMGT/GENE-DB human TR gene sequences. In a later analysis, CDR3 sequences and most-parsimonious VDJ recombination scenarios were assigned using the TCRdist pipeline. In a later analysis, each TCR beta chain was defined by its CDR3 amino acid sequence together with its V-gene family, and reads without a unique V-gene family were excluded. As a way to deal with suspected cross-contamination and a sequencing artifact, a later analysis dropped hundreds of nucleotide sequences that were highly shared and had low generation probability. In a later analysis, a clonal expansion index was calculated for each public chain from normalized within-repertoire ranks of inferred template counts. In a later analysis, generation probabilities were computed with a VDJ recombination model fitted to out-of-frame rearrangements, and the resulting probabilities were checked against IGoR. Hypergeometric tests were used in a later analysis to score TCR-TCR, TCR-HLA and TCR-CMV co-occurrence, with a repertoire-size bias correction applied to the TCR pairs. In a later analysis, false discovery rates were estimated by permuting HLA or CMV assignments 20 times. In a later analysis, co-occurring TCRs were grouped with DBSCAN, and TCRdist sequence similarity was added when clustering was performed within HLA-allele-positive subsets. For co-occurrence clustering, repertoires with fewer than 30,000 or more than 120,000 public chains were excluded, along with four to six repertoires with anomalous nucleotide sharing. Held by TCRdb, this immuneACCESS table contains in-frame sequences only and omits some clones. Under half of the omission traces to an unresolved V gene where checked; the cause of the rest is unknown. V and J calls and clone size follow that table, whereas D and trimming were derived from the DNA. The sample has 150,000 or so clones on record, 70% to 90% of them singletons. The ten largest clones capture about 2% of the sample.

Note on this clone: Which antigen it targets is not known. No per-base quality is available; no much larger clone lies one base away.

The source is a man in his late teens or twenties in good health and CMV-seropositive. Sequencing was carried out using PBMCs.

The nucleotide sequence is TGTGCCAGCAGTTTAATCGGGCGGGGGGCATACGAGCAGTACTTC. Protein translation: CASSLIGRGAYEQYF. Recombination connected TRBV27 to TRBJ2-7, with TRBD2 matching 8 junction bases. CDR1 and CDR2 are drawn from the germline V gene (reference sequence): MNHEY, SMNVEV. The CDR3 spans 15 residues, from the cysteine through the phenylalanine. Left in the record is the CDR3 DNA by itself, 45 bases read in frame from the first base. After removal of 2 bases from V and 4 bases from J, the junction retains 7 bases not matched to a gene.